This is a list of T cell receptor beta chains from one sample in a study of blood T cell repertoires in COVID-19. Profiled with immunoSEQ multiplex PCR; TCRdb holds only in-frame clones, not every one. The table lists 200,000 to 250,000 clones, about 84% of them singletons. The sample was peripheral blood. The receptors stem from a man older than 75 with acute or convalescent COVID-19. The CDR3 runs from the conserved cysteine through the conserved F or W. The D gene is left open where the match is weak. Size is omitted from some rows. Given values are once, few, many or a class for expanded clones.

J: TRBJ1-1
size: .
V: TRBV27
D: .
CDR3: CASSLQGVAEAFF
DNA: TGTGCCAGCAGTTTACAGGGTGTAGCTGAAGCTTTCTTT

J: TRBJ2-6
size: .
V: TRBV6-2/TRBV6-3
D: .
CDR3: CASSYSPTGTYSGANVLTF
DNA: TGTGCCAGCAGTTACTCTCCTACAGGGACCTACTCTGGGGCCAACGTCCTGACTTTC

J: TRBJ1-2
size: .
V: TRBV2
D: .
CDR3: CASSERGSDYGYTF
DNA: TGTGCCAGCAGTGAGCGGGGGTCGGACTATGGCTACACCTTC

J: TRBJ1-1
size: once
V: TRBV5-6
D: .
CDR3: CASSLLASYTEAFF
DNA: TGTGCCAGCAGCTTGCTGGCTTCGTACACTGAAGCTTTCTTT

J: TRBJ1-1
size: .
V: TRBV2
D: TRBD1
CDR3: CASRALTGQAEAFF
DNA: TGTGCCAGCAGGGCCCTGACAGGGCAAGCTGAAGCTTTCTTT

J: TRBJ1-2
size: once
V: TRBV2
D: TRBD1
CDR3: CASRLQGAGYGYTF
DNA: TGTGCCAGCAGACTACAGGGGGCCGGCTATGGCTACACCTTC

J: TRBJ1-2
size: .
V: TRBV19
D: TRBD1
CDR3: CASSPLQGAGGYTF
DNA: TGTGCCAGTAGTCCTCTACAGGGGGCAGGTGGCTACACCTTC

J: TRBJ1-1
size: .
V: TRBV18
D: .
CDR3: CAGEGPMNTEAFF
DNA: TGTGCCGGGGAGGGCCCGATGAACACTGAAGCTTTCTTT

J: TRBJ2-2
size: .
V: TRBV6-4
D: .
CDR3: CASSPGLSTGELFF
DNA: TGTGCCAGCAGTCCCGGACTGTCCACCGGGGAGCTGTTTTTT

J: TRBJ2-5
size: .
V: TRBV29-1
D: TRBD2
CDR3: CSGGRAQETQYF
DNA: TGCAGCGGGGGGAGGGCGCAAGAGACCCAGTACTTC

J: TRBJ1-6
size: few
V: TRBV7-8
D: .
CDR3: CASSLKTGSPLHF
DNA: TGTGCCAGCAGCTTAAAAACGGGGTCACCCCTCCACTTT

J: TRBJ1-2
size: few
V: TRBV7-2
D: .
CDR3: CASSQGGLGYGYTF
DNA: TGTGCCAGCAGCCAGGGCGGCCTTGGGTATGGCTACACCTTC

J: TRBJ1-3
size: .
V: TRBV28
D: .
CDR3: CASGEAGHTIYF
DNA: TGTGCCAGCGGGGAGGCCGGTCACACCATATATTTT

J: TRBJ1-1
size: .
V: TRBV18
D: .
CDR3: CASSPYGEGTEAFF
DNA: TGTGCCAGCTCTCCTTACGGGGAGGGGACTGAAGCTTTCTTT

J: TRBJ1-4
size: .
V: TRBV4-2
D: .
CDR3: CASSQLQGSNEKLFF
DNA: TGTGCCAGCAGCCAATTACAGGGTTCTAATGAAAAACTGTTTTTT

J: TRBJ1-6
size: once
V: TRBV5-1
D: TRBD1
CDR3: CASSPTGGGGNSPLHF
DNA: TGCGCCAGCAGCCCGACCGGAGGGGGCGGGAATTCACCCCTCCACTTT

J: TRBJ2-7
size: .
V: TRBV14
D: .
CDR3: CARGDRRSSYEQYF
DNA: TGTGCCAGGGGAGACAGGAGGAGCTCCTACGAGCAGTACTTC

J: TRBJ2-3
size: .
V: TRBV24-1
D: .
CDR3: CATSDSGTPSTDTQYF
DNA: TGTGCCACCAGTGACTCCGGGACTCCAAGCACAGATACGCAGTATTTT

J: TRBJ1-5
size: .
V: TRBV6-6
D: .
CDR3: CASSYSESQPQHF
DNA: TGTGCCAGCAGTTACTCTGAGAGCCAGCCCCAGCATTTT

J: TRBJ1-2
size: .
V: TRBV5-1
D: TRBD1
CDR3: CASSLLRGQGGGYTF
DNA: TGCGCCAGCAGCTTGCTTAGGGGACAGGGAGGCGGCTACACCTTC

J: TRBJ1-1
size: .
V: TRBV9
D: TRBD1
CDR3: CASSVTTGLGNTEAFF
DNA: TGTGCCAGCAGCGTAACGACAGGGTTGGGGAACACTGAAGCTTTCTTT

J: TRBJ2-7
size: .
V: TRBV28
D: .
CDR3: CASSPQGYEQYF
DNA: TGTGCCAGCAGTCCACAGGGCTACGAGCAGTACTTC

J: TRBJ1-1
size: .
V: TRBV5-5
D: .
CDR3: CASSLGGPMNTEAFF
DNA: TGTGCCAGCAGCTTGGGGGGCCCCATGAACACTGAAGCTTTCTTT

J: TRBJ2-1
size: .
V: TRBV7-9
D: .
CDR3: CASSLAWRVNNEQFF
DNA: TGTGCCAGCAGCTTAGCTTGGAGGGTCAACAATGAGCAGTTCTTC

J: TRBJ1-1
size: .
V: TRBV15
D: .
CDR3: CATSRDTVTEAFF
DNA: TGTGCCACCAGCAGAGATACGGTCACTGAAGCTTTCTTT

J: TRBJ1-6
size: .
V: TRBV5-6
D: TRBD1
CDR3: CASSLGDRVNSPLHF
DNA: TGTGCCAGCAGCTTGGGGGACAGGGTTAATTCACCCCTCCACTTT

J: TRBJ2-2
size: .
V: TRBV5-6
D: .
CDR3: CASSLTTNTGELFF
DNA: TGTGCCAGCAGCTTGACAACGAACACCGGGGAGCTGTTTTTT

J: TRBJ1-1
size: once
V: TRBV10-1
D: .
CDR3: CASSGQGNTEAFF
DNA: TGCGCCAGCAGTGGTCAGGGGAACACTGAAGCTTTCTTT

J: TRBJ1-5
size: .
V: TRBV6-6
D: .
CDR3: CASSYSATLAQHF
DNA: TGTGCCAGCAGTTACTCAGCTACGCTGGCCCAGCATTTT

J: TRBJ2-1
size: .
V: TRBV2
D: TRBD2
CDR3: CASSRPTSGRYEQFF
DNA: TGTGCCAGCAGTCGCCCCACTAGCGGGAGGTATGAGCAGTTCTTC

J: TRBJ1-1
size: .
V: TRBV27
D: .
CDR3: CASSVTRGGTEAFF
DNA: TGTGCCAGCAGTGTAACCCGGGGAGGCACTGAAGCTTTCTTT

J: TRBJ2-7
size: once
V: TRBV19
D: TRBD1
CDR3: CATRGQASYEQYF
DNA: TGTGCCACTCGCGGACAGGCCTCCTACGAGCAGTACTTC

J: TRBJ1-2
size: .
V: TRBV10-3
D: .
CDR3: CAISEHNSETYGYTF
DNA: TGTGCCATCAGTGAGCACAACAGTGAGACGTATGGCTACACCTTC

J: TRBJ1-5
size: few
V: TRBV19
D: .
CDR3: CANPGRSNQPQHF
DNA: TGTGCCAACCCTGGGCGAAGCAATCAGCCCCAGCATTTT

J: TRBJ1-4
size: .
V: TRBV19
D: TRBD1
CDR3: CATEGAIQEKLFF
DNA: TGTGCCACCGAGGGGGCAATTCAGGAAAAACTGTTTTTT

J: TRBJ2-7
size: .
V: TRBV7-9
D: .
CDR3: CASKRAQGYEQYF
DNA: TGTGCCAGCAAGCGGGCACAGGGGTACGAGCAGTACTTC

J: TRBJ1-1
size: .
V: TRBV4-1
D: .
CDR3: CASSQESDTRVTEAFF
DNA: TGCGCCAGCAGCCAAGAATCGGACACAAGGGTCACTGAAGCTTTCTTT

J: TRBJ1-1
size: .
V: TRBV3-1/TRBV3-2
D: .
CDR3: CASSQVGGRARNTEAFF
DNA: TGTGCCAGCAGCCAAGTCGGGGGGCGGGCTCGGAACACTGAAGCTTTCTTT

J: TRBJ2-4
size: .
V: TRBV9
D: TRBD1
CDR3: CASSPDRADKNIQYF
DNA: TGTGCCAGCAGCCCAGACAGGGCGGACAAAAACATTCAGTACTTC

J: TRBJ2-5
size: .
V: TRBV6-5
D: .
CDR3: CASSRDRSQTQYF
DNA: TGTGCCAGCAGCCGAGACAGGTCACAGACCCAGTACTTC

J: TRBJ2-5
size: .
V: TRBV18
D: TRBD1
CDR3: CASSPSRQGKYQETQYF
DNA: TGTGCCAGCTCACCTTCACGACAGGGGAAGTACCAAGAGACCCAGTACTTC